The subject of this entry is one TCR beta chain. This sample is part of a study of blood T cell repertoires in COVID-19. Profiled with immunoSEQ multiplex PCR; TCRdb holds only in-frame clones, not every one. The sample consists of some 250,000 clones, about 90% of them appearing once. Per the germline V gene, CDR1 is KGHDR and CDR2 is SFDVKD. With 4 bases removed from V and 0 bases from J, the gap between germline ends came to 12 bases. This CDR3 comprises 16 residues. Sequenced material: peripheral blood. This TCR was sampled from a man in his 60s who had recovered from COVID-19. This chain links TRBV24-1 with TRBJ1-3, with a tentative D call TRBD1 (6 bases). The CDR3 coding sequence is TGTGCCACCAGTGAACTTGACAGGCACTCTGGAAACACCATATATTTT. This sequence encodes CATSELDRHSGNTIYF.